This T cell receptor (beta chain) was retrieved from a study of response to subunit inactivated influenza vaccine. The V end lost 6 bases, the J end lost 6 bases, and 27 bases lay between the germline ends. Germline V gives CDR1 SQVTM, CDR2 ANQGSEA. This CDR3 has 16 residues. TCRdb itself ran the RT-PCR reads through MiXCR, one entry per CDR3 protein. The sample yields roughly 500,000 distinct CDR3 sequences, around 25% seen once. The same specimen was also included in a second study, on T cells expressing NK-cell markers. In that study: A 5'RACE template switching approach incorporating UMIs was used to make TCR beta cDNA. Dominant NKG2C+ clonotype frequencies of roughly 1.0-8% of CD8+ T cells were measured in several donors. The CD3+CD56-NKG2C+ fraction of a handful of donors was also led by these clonotypes.

The genes are TRBV29-1 and TRBJ2-7; the D gene is possibly TRBD1 (6 bases). The clonotype was recovered from a man aged 45-65 years who received an inactivated influenza vaccine. Material: CD4+ T cells sorted from PBMCs, obtained 11 to 12 days after vaccination. The CDR3 protein is CSVGGSGTSLWVEQYF. The CDR3 DNA is TGCAGCGTCGGCGGGTCCGGGACAAGCCTTTGGGTCGAGCAGTACTTC.